The 13 T cell receptor beta chains presented below share a single source sample, sequenced in a study of T cells expressing NK-cell markers. TCRdb re-called the 5' RACE reads; one entry per CDR3 protein, DNA not given. The sample includes 350,000 to 450,000 distinct CDR3 sequences. The specimen was blood T cells: a sorted CD56 or NKG2C T cell subset, CD4+ or CD8+ T cells, or bulk PBMC T cells (not recorded which). The source is a man aged 18-69 years in good health.

The chain links TRBV29-1 to TRBJ1-5; no DNA is available, so the TRBD1 call from TCRdb remains unchecked. The CDR3 sequence is 16 residues long. In germline, CDR1 is SQVTM, CDR2 ANQGSEA. The CDR3: CSEGQDQDNSNQPQHF.

V and J are TRBV15 and TRBJ2-7; the TCRdb D gene call, TRBD2, has no DNA to confirm it. This CDR3 contains 16 residues. The germline gives CDR1 LNHNV, CDR2 YYDKDF (reference sequence). The CDR3 is CATSFGTSGGAYEQYF.

This chain links TRBV5-6 with TRBJ1-6; lacking DNA, the TRBD1 call made by TCRdb goes unchecked. CDR1 and CDR2 from the germline V gene are SGHDT and YYEEEE. This CDR3 region has 14 residues. The CDR3: CASGFSGRDSPLHF. Full variable domain (outside the CDR3, taken from reference TRBV5-6 and TRBJ1-6): DAGVTQSPTHLIKTRGQQVTLRCSPKSGHDTVSWYQQALGQGPQFIFQYYEEEERQRGNFPDRFSGHQFPNYSSELNVNALLLGDSALYLCASGFSGRDSPLHFGNGTRLTVT.

The chain employs TRBV27 and TRBJ2-1; the TCRdb call, TRBD1, lacks DNA for checking. The germline V gene has CDR1 MNHEY and CDR2 SMNVEV (reference sequence). The CDR3 totals 15 residues. The chain's CDR3 is CASVLVQPGYNEQFF.

This CDR3 reads CASSKKRPGRGQNYGYTF. The rearrangement links TRBV11-1 to TRBJ1-2; no DNA is available, so the TRBD1 call from TCRdb remains unchecked. Germline V CDR1 and CDR2: SGHAT, FQDESV (reference sequence). The CDR3 contains 18 residues.

The chain has TRBV18 and TRBJ1-4. The CDR3 sequence is 15 residues long. The V gene's germline CDR1 is KGHSH and CDR2 LQKENI. The CDR3 region is CASSPRAWTNEKLFF.

The V call is TRBV10-1, the J call TRBJ2-7; without DNA, the TCRdb call of TRBD1 cannot be checked. Germline V gene sequence: CDR1 WNHNN, CDR2 SYGVQD (reference sequence). The CDR3 covers 14 residues. This CDR3 reads CASRGKTGGFEQYF.

The chain carries TRBV6-1 and TRBJ1-3; absent DNA, TCRdb's TRBD1 call cannot be checked. This CDR3 is 15 amino acids long. Germline loops: CDR1 MNHNS, CDR2 SASEGT. The CDR3 protein is CASRLQGPRGNTIYF.

V gene TRBV5-1 combines with J gene TRBJ2-6. The CDR3 consists of 13 residues. Germline-derived CDR1 and CDR2 are SGHRS and YFSETQ. CDR3 in amino acids: CASSLAGSNVLTF.

The V gene is TRBV5-1, the J gene TRBJ2-5; TCRdb indicates TRBD1, and absent DNA this call remains unverified. The CDR3 extends over 15 amino acids. CDR1 is SGHRS, CDR2 YFSETQ, per germline. Here the CDR3 reads CASSLMGQGGETQYF.

The genes are TRBV18 and TRBJ2-6. Germline V lookup: CDR1 KGHSH, CDR2 LQKENI. The CDR3 contains 17 residues. The CDR3 loop is CASSPLTEKSGANVLTF. The variable domain in full, with the rest retrieved from reference TRBV18 and TRBJ2-6, is NAGVMQNPRHLVRRRGQEARLRCSPMKGHSHVYWYRQLPEEGLKFMVYLQKENIIDESGMPKERFSAEFPKEGPSILRIQQVVRGDSAAYFCASSPLTEKSGANVLTFGAGSRLTVL.

The chain employs TRBV7-7 and TRBJ2-2. CDR3 length: 15 residues. In germline, CDR1 is SSHAT, CDR2 FNYEAQ (reference sequence). The CDR3 sequence is CASSLDGSLAGELFF.

V and J are TRBV7-3 and TRBJ1-1; the D call from TCRdb, TRBD1, cannot be confirmed without DNA. This CDR3 contains 17 residues. Germline V gene lookup returns CDR1 SGHTA and CDR2 FQGTGA. CDR3 protein: CASSNQGTGDGSPEAFF.